The 21 T cell receptor beta chains below all came from one sample that was sequenced in a study of blood T cell repertoires in COVID-19. Assay used: immunoSEQ multiplex PCR; TCRdb lists only in-frame clones, some missing. Altogether hundreds of thousands of clones are present, approximately 90% being singletons, with the ten largest covering roughly 4.8%. The sequenced sample consisted of peripheral blood. The origin of the receptors is a man in his forties with acute or convalescent COVID-19.

The chain joins TRBV5-8 to TRBJ1-2, with 12 bases matching TRBD1. The V gene end was trimmed by 4 bases and the J gene end by 6 bases; junction bases not matched to a gene: 4. The CDR3 contains 14 residues. Germline values: CDR1 SGHTS, CDR2 YDEGEE. This CDR3 is CASSRGQGANGYTF. Here the CDR3 DNA reads TGTGCCAGCAGCCGGGGACAGGGGGCAAATGGCTACACCTTC.

The V call is TRBV25-1, the J call TRBJ1-2; no clear D. This CDR3 is built from 12 residues. From germline, CDR1 is MGHDK and CDR2 SYGVNS. V lost 4 bases, J lost 5 bases, and 8 bases lay in between. The CDR3 region is CASSGEIYGYTF. CDR3 DNA sequence: TGTGCCAGCAGTGGAGAGATTTATGGCTACACCTTC.

CDR3 sequence (DNA): TGTGCCAGCAGTCGGGATCACAATCAGCCCCAGCATTTT. Its translation is CASSRDHNQPQHF. V usage is TRBV2 and J usage is TRBJ1-5; no clear D gene. Looked up from germline, CDR1 is SNHLY and CDR2 is FYNNEI. Trimming removed 5 bases at V and 3 bases at J, with 8 bases between. The CDR3 runs to 13 residues.

J is TRBJ2-2 and V is TRBV18; perhaps TRBD1 as D (6 bases). The length of the CDR3 is 12 residues. From germline, CDR1 is KGHSH and CDR2 LQKENI. V lost 6 bases to trimming and J lost 9 bases, with 11 bases between them. The CDR3 sequence is CASSPDRRELFF. The DNA for the CDR3 is TGTGCCAGCTCCCCTGACAGGAGGGAGCTGTTTTTT.

This clone is a singleton in its sample. This chain uses TRBV30 with TRBJ1-1, with D possibly matching TRBD1 (5 bases). Germline-derived CDR1 and CDR2 are GTSNPN and SVGIG (reference sequence). The CDR3 extends over 13 amino acids. The V end was cut by 2 bases, the J end by 4 bases, with 11 bases between. For the CDR3, the DNA is TGTGCCTGGAGTACACAGGTCGTCACTGAAGCTTTCTTT. It translates to CAWSTQVVTEAFF.

The gene calls are TRBV5-4 and TRBJ2-3, with 10 bases that match TRBD1. Germline assignment: CDR1 SGHNT and CDR2 YYREEE (reference sequence). J lost 5 bases, V lost 1 base, and 7 bases had no gene match. The CDR3 consists of 16 residues. CDR3 nucleotide sequence: TGTGCCAGCAGCTTGATAATCGGGACAGGGGAAGATACGCAGTATTTT. This translates into CASSLIIGTGEDTQYF. Variable domain in full (rest from reference TRBV5-4 and TRBJ2-3): ETGVTQSPTHLIKTRGQQVTLRCSSQSGHNTVSWYQQALGQGPQFIFQYYREEENGRGNFPPRFSGLQFPNYSSELNVNALELDDSALYLCASSLIIGTGEDTQYFGPGTRLTVL.

This clone was observed once. The chain has TRBV5-1 and TRBJ1-6; no firm D call. The germline gives CDR1 SGHRS, CDR2 YFSETQ. V gave up 4 bases and J gave up 10 bases, with 9 bases separating them. The CDR3 runs 12 residues. The CDR3 loop reads CASSPDMSPLHF. The CDR3 region has the DNA TGCGCCAGCAGCCCAGATATGTCACCCCTCCACTTT. The full variable domain, its missing parts supplied by reference TRBV5-1 and TRBJ1-6, is KAGVTQTPRYLIKTRGQQVTLSCSPISGHRSVSWYQQTPGQGLQFLFEYFSETQRNKGNFPGRFSGRQFSNSRSEMNVSTLELGDSALYLCASSPDMSPLHFGNGTRLTVT.

This clone appeared a few times. This chain uses TRBV10-3 with TRBJ1-2; D is unresolved. CDR1 and CDR2 from the germline V gene are ENHRY and SYGVKD. This CDR3 spans 13 amino acids. The V end lost 3 bases, the J end lost 6 bases, and 11 bases lay between the germline ends. The CDR3 loop reads CAISDSMRNGYTF. For the CDR3, the DNA is TGTGCCATCAGTGACTCCATGCGGAATGGCTACACCTTC.

The rearrangement links TRBV5-4 to TRBJ2-6, with 10 positions matching TRBD1. Trimming removed 6 bases from V and 1 base from J; junction bases left unmatched: 7. Germline CDR1 and CDR2: SGHNT and YYREEE (reference sequence). The CDR3 has 17 residues. CDR3 bases: TGTGCCAGCAATATGGGACAGGGGAAATCTGGGGCCAACGTCCTGACTTTC. This encodes CASNMGQGKSGANVLTF.

The chain links TRBV30 to TRBJ1-1; D not resolved. CDR3 length equals 16 residues. The germline V gene has CDR1 GTSNPN and CDR2 SVGIG (reference sequence). V was shortened by 0 bases and J by 1 base, with 15 bases between the two germline ends. CDR3 amino acids: CAWSVKPGARNTEAFF. The CDR3 DNA reads as TGTGCCTGGAGTGTAAAGCCAGGCGCCAGGAACACTGAAGCTTTCTTT.

Points on this clone: The same CDR3 arises from other DNA sequences in this sample as well. This chain joins TRBV5-1 and TRBJ1-1, with D perhaps TRBD1 (5 bases). CDR1 is SGHRS and CDR2 is YFSETQ in the germline V gene. Trimming removed 4 bases from V and 0 bases from J, with 10 bases in between. The CDR3 runs 14 residues. CDR3 in amino acids: CASSLVGVNTEAFF. CDR3 bases: TGCGCCAGCAGCCTCGTAGGGGTGAACACTGAAGCTTTCTTT.

The chain carries TRBV5-1 and TRBJ2-1; tentative D call: TRBD1 (10 bases). The CDR3 has 19 residues. The germline V and J ends were trimmed by 0 bases and 7 bases, with 26 bases remaining between them. CDR1 is SGHRS, CDR2 YFSETQ, per germline. CDR3 region: CASSLAGRQGASGVNEQFF. The CDR3 DNA sequence: TGCGCCAGCAGCTTGGCAGGGAGACAGGGGGCTAGCGGGGTTAATGAGCAGTTCTTC.

This clone was seen once. DNA of the CDR3: TGTGCCAGCAGCTCCGCGACTAGCGGAGACTACGAGCAGTACTTC. This encodes CASSSATSGDYEQYF. The chain employs TRBV5-4 and TRBJ2-7; 9 bases are shared with TRBD2. Per germline, CDR1 SGHNT and CDR2 YYREEE (reference sequence). The CDR3 has 15 residues. V shed 3 bases and J 3 bases; nucleotides not matched to a gene: 7. The full variable domain, its missing parts supplied by reference TRBV5-4 and TRBJ2-7, is ETGVTQSPTHLIKTRGQQVTLRCSSQSGHNTVSWYQQALGQGPQFIFQYYREEENGRGNFPPRFSGLQFPNYSSELNVNALELDDSALYLCASSSATSGDYEQYFGPGTRLTVT.

The J gene is TRBJ1-1, the V gene TRBV13; D not resolved. Trimming removed 1 base at V and 6 bases at J, with 18 bases between. The CDR3 totals 16 residues. Germline V gene data show CDR1 as PRHDT and CDR2 as FYEKMQ (reference sequence). CDR3 nucleotides: TGTGCCAGCAGCTTAGATTTTGAGGAGGGAAACCCTGAAGCTTTCTTT. Translated: CASSLDFEEGNPEAFF.

The chain has TRBV19 and TRBJ2-7; 9 bases map to TRBD2. Germline V lookup: CDR1 LNHDA, CDR2 SQIVND (reference sequence). The V segment lost 4 bases and the J segment 4 bases; nucleotides outside the gene matches: 8. The CDR3 consists of 15 residues. DNA for the CDR3: TGTGCCAGTAGTAATCCCGGGACTAGCATTTACGAGCAGTACTTC. As protein: CASSNPGTSIYEQYF.

The J gene is TRBJ1-2, the V gene TRBV6-6, with 7 bases aligning to TRBD1. After removal of 4 bases from V and 0 bases from J, the junction contained 5 bases not matched to a gene. Germline V gene data show CDR1 as MNHNY and CDR2 as SVGAGI (reference sequence). This CDR3 region has 15 residues. The CDR3, as DNA: TGTGCCAGCAGTTTCGGGACAGTCACTAACTATGGCTACACCTTC. It translates to CASSFGTVTNYGYTF.

V gene TRBV5-8 combines with J gene TRBJ1-5; maybe TRBD1 (6 bases). CDR1 and CDR2 (germline): SGHTS, YDEGEE. Trimming took off 4 bases at V and 6 bases at J, with 11 bases between the two ends. The CDR3 is 13 residues long. CDR3 loop: CASSLDRSQPQHF. The CDR3 nucleotides read TGTGCCAGCAGCCTAGACAGGAGTCAGCCCCAGCATTTT.

CDR3 protein: CASSPLQGSPLHF. CDR3 in DNA: TGTGCCAGCAGCCCTTTACAGGGCTCACCCCTCCACTTT. This chain uses TRBV5-6 with TRBJ1-6; D perhaps matches TRBD1 (6 bases). The CDR3 runs 13 residues. CDR1 is SGHDT and CDR2 is YYEEEE in the germline V gene. The ends were cut back, 4 bases at V and 10 bases at J, with 12 bases in the middle.

This chain connects TRBV6-1 to TRBJ1-1; the D gene is possibly TRBD1 (6 bases). This CDR3 contains 14 residues. The V and J ends lost 2 bases and 5 bases respectively, with 12 bases between them. Germline V gene data show CDR1 as MNHNS and CDR2 as SASEGT. CDR3 coding DNA: TGTGCCAGCAGTGAAAGGGGGGGCCGTACTGAAGCTTTCTTT. Its translation: CASSERGGRTEAFF.

This clone was seen only once. V usage is TRBV2 and J usage is TRBJ2-1, with TRBD2 matching 11 bases. This CDR3 contains 16 residues. V shed 4 bases and J 4 bases; nucleotides not matched to a gene: 6. Germline assignment: CDR1 SNHLY and CDR2 FYNNEI. This chain's CDR3 is CASSAQGLAAYNEQFF. In DNA form, the CDR3 reads TGTGCCAGCAGTGCCCAGGGACTAGCGGCTTACAATGAGCAGTTCTTC.

This clone occurred once. The chain combines TRBV5-1 with TRBJ1-6, with D possibly being TRBD1 (5 bases). The CDR3 spans 19 residues. From germline, CDR1 is SGHRS and CDR2 YFSETQ. V was clipped by 1 base and J by 14 bases, with 31 bases between them. The CDR3 protein is CASSLIPGGSGSVISSLHF. The CDR3 DNA follows: TGCGCCAGCAGCTTGATCCCGGGGGGGTCGGGCTCCGTTATCTCATCCCTCCACTTT. The full variable domain, completed using reference TRBV5-1 and TRBJ1-6, is KAGVTQTPRYLIKTRGQQVTLSCSPISGHRSVSWYQQTPGQGLQFLFEYFSETQRNKGNFPGRFSGRQFSNSRSEMNVSTLELGDSALYLCASSLIPGGSGSVISSLHFGNGTRLTVT.